Shown below are 7 T cell receptor beta chains from a single sample sequenced in a study of Ad26.COV2.S vaccination and SARS-CoV-2 variants. Treatment described: some 20 received Ad26.COV2.S at low or high dose, single or two shots; 5 received placebo; per-sample allocation not given. Specimens were obtained on day 63 following the first vaccine or placebo injection. Profiled with immunoSEQ multiplex PCR; TCRdb holds only in-frame clones, not every one. Of around 400,000 clones in the sample, around 90% were seen once. Sequencing used peripheral blood, obtained in a trial of Ad26.COV2.S vaccine versus placebo. Receptors originate from a person between 18 and 60 years old who received the Ad26.COV2.S COVID-19 vaccine or a placebo.

This sequence joins TRBV6-5 and TRBJ2-7; 7 nucleotides line up with TRBD1. Germline CDR1 reads MNHEY; CDR2 reads SVGAGI. CDR3 length equals 14 residues. With V trimmed by 6 bases and J by 4 bases, 9 bases remained unmatched. In DNA form, the CDR3 reads TGTGCCAGCAGCCGCCGGGACAGTCGATACGAGCAGTACTTC. Amino acid sequence: CASSRRDSRYEQYF.

The chain employs TRBV18 and TRBJ2-7; perhaps TRBD1 as D (5 bases). V lost 3 bases and J 3 bases, leaving 9 bases between the germline ends. CDR3 size: 13 residues. CDR1 is KGHSH, CDR2 LQKENI, per germline. The CDR3 region has the DNA TGTGCCAGCTCACCGTGGACACACTACGAGCAGTACTTC. Encoded protein: CASSPWTHYEQYF.

This chain links TRBV6-5 with TRBJ2-2; D may match TRBD1 or TRBD2 (6 bases each). The CDR3 contains 15 residues. Germline CDR1 is MNHEY and CDR2 is SVGAGI. V was shortened by 2 bases and J by 4 bases, with 11 bases between the two germline ends. Here the CDR3 reads CASSYVQGGTGELFF. The CDR3 DNA is TGTGCCAGCAGTTACGTACAGGGAGGCACCGGGGAGCTGTTTTTT.

The chain links TRBV6-5 to TRBJ1-1, with D tentatively TRBD1 (6 bases). This CDR3 is 15 amino acids long. Trimming left V 0 bases short and J 4 bases short, with 12 bases between. The V gene's germline CDR1 is MNHEY and CDR2 SVGAGI. This CDR3 is CASSYSRGKGTEAFF. The CDR3 DNA sequence: TGTGCCAGCAGTTACTCGAGGGGGAAGGGCACTGAAGCTTTCTTT.

The chain has TRBV18 and TRBJ2-1, with TRBD2 identical over 14 bases. The germline V gene has CDR1 KGHSH and CDR2 LQKENI. J lost 8 bases, V lost 5 bases, and 5 bases had no gene match. The CDR3 sequence is 15 residues long. Here the CDR3 DNA reads TGTGCCAGCTCATCGGGACTAGCGGGAGTGCATGAGCAGTTCTTC. This codes for CASSSGLAGVHEQFF.

The rearrangement links TRBV23-1 to TRBJ2-7; D is unresolved. TRBV23-1 is identified as an open reading frame with a role that is uncertain. The CDR3 totals 12 residues. Trimming left V 7 bases short and J 4 bases short, with 11 bases between. CDR3 nucleotides: TGCGCCAGCAAGATAAACGAATACGAGCAGTACTTC. Its translation is CASKINEYEQYF.

The chain couples TRBV10-2 to TRBJ2-7; 13 positions agree with TRBD2. After removal of 8 bases from V and 3 bases from J, the junction contained 1 base not matched to a gene. The CDR3 length is 13 residues. The germline CDR1 and CDR2 sequences are WSHSY and SAAADI. CDR3 in DNA: TGCGCCAGCCGGACTAGCGGGAGCTACGAGCAGTACTTC. This translates into CASRTSGSYEQYF.